The source of this TCR beta chain is a study of human T cells and chemical hapten exposure. For the study at large: A mostly female patient group had alopecia areata, totalis or universalis.

TCRdb re-called the RACE reads through MiXCR, storing one row per CDR3 protein. The sample includes more than 90,000 distinct CDR3 sequences, 10% seen only once; the top ten take 2.2%. Germline V gene data show CDR1 as SNHLY and CDR2 as FYNNEI. This CDR3 spans 15 amino acids. V trimming: 0 bases; J trimming: 5 bases; junction bases outside the gene matches: 1. Time point of the sample: patch test 1, 2 weeks after DPC sensitization. Treatment denoted: therapeutic diphenylcyclopropenone sensitization with weekly scalp DPC. Blood sampling preceded each patch test application. The sequence was obtained from a man aged 40-50 years with alopecia areata. Some clones in this sample may be carry-over from other donors' samples. This chain uses TRBV2 with TRBJ1-4; TRBD1 matches 9 bases. Sequencing was performed on whole blood, taken in connection with sensitization to the hapten diphenylcyclopropenone (DPC). The CDR3 loop is CASSEAGQGNEKLFF. Written as DNA, the CDR3 is TGTGCCAGCAGTGAAGCGGGACAGGGAAATGAAAAACTGTTTTTT.